The 16 T cell receptor beta chains in this list originate from one sample, sequenced in a study of blood T cell repertoires in COVID-19. The data were produced by immunoSEQ multiplex PCR, yet TCRdb's version contains in-frame clones alone and is incomplete. The repertoire holds around 200,000 clones, with 87% as singletons. The sample was peripheral blood. Receptor source: a woman aged 18-35 years who had recovered from COVID-19.

The chain employs TRBV30 and TRBJ2-1; D is unresolved. The CDR3 length is 12 residues. Trimming stripped 0 bases from V and 4 bases from J, with 4 bases between. The germline V gene has CDR1 GTSNPN and CDR2 SVGIG (reference sequence). This CDR3 is CAWSVGYNEQFF. CDR3 bases: TGTGCCTGGAGTGTCGGTTACAATGAGCAGTTCTTC.

This chain uses TRBV10-3 with TRBJ2-7; D possibly corresponds to TRBD1 (5 bases). Germline V lookup: CDR1 ENHRY, CDR2 SYGVKD. This CDR3 is 13 amino acids long. The V end lost 5 bases, the J end lost 3 bases, and 11 bases lay between the germline ends. CDR3 coding DNA: TGTGCCATCAGTTGGACACCTGACTACGAGCAGTACTTC. It translates to CAISWTPDYEQYF.

The rearrangement uses TRBV18 and TRBJ2-1, with 8 bases fitting TRBD2. There are 18 residues in the CDR3. V lost 5 bases, J lost 5 bases, and 17 bases stayed unmatched. The germline gives CDR1 KGHSH, CDR2 LQKENI. CDR3 sequence reads: CASSSNLGQRESHNEQFF. CDR3 DNA sequence: TGTGCCAGCTCATCGAATCTAGGGCAGCGGGAGTCCCACAATGAGCAGTTCTTC.

The CDR3 DNA sequence: TGCAGCGTTCTGACTCCTTTAGGAGAGACCCAGTACTTC. Translated: CSVLTPLGETQYF. The chain carries TRBV29-1 and TRBJ2-5; D call uncertain. The CDR3 is made up of 13 amino acids. The V gene lost 5 bases and the J gene lost 4 bases, with 14 bases spanning the gap. Germline V CDR1 and CDR2: SQVTM, ANQGSEA.

The CDR3 DNA sequence: TGCAGCGTTGGATCGGGACAGCTAAACATTCAGTACTTC. Amino acid sequence: CSVGSGQLNIQYF. The V and J genes are TRBV29-1 and TRBJ2-4; 7 positions agree with TRBD1. The CDR3 consists of 13 residues. Germline CDR1 reads SQVTM; CDR2 reads ANQGSEA. J lost 6 bases, V lost 4 bases, and 6 bases had no gene match.

The rearrangement links TRBV28 to TRBJ1-4; possibly TRBD1 for D (6 bases). The CDR3 loop spans 13 amino acids. Germline V lookup: CDR1 MDHEN, CDR2 SYDVKM. Between the trimmed V and J ends, which lost 5 bases and 7 bases, there was a span of 11 bases. The CDR3: CASSATGTEKLFF. In DNA form, the CDR3 reads TGTGCCAGCAGTGCAACAGGGACTGAAAAACTGTTTTTT. The variable domain in full, completed from reference TRBV28 and TRBJ1-4, reads DVKVTQSSRYLVKRTGEKVFLECVQDMDHENMFWYRQDPGLGLRLIYFSYDVKMKEKGDIPEGYSVSREKKERFSLILESASTNQTSMYLCASSATGTEKLFFGSGTQLSVL.

The genes are TRBV23-1 and TRBJ2-2; 8 bases map to TRBD2. TRBV23-1 is annotated as an ORF whose role is uncertain. The V segment lost 1 base and the J segment 6 bases; nucleotides outside the gene matches: 10. The CDR3 is 17 amino acids. The CDR3 sequence: CASSQWRSGSKSGELFF. The CDR3 region has the DNA TGCGCCAGCAGTCAATGGCGGAGCGGGAGTAAGTCCGGGGAGCTGTTTTTT.

Only one count was recorded for this clone. V and J are TRBV12-3 or TRBV12-4 and TRBJ2-3; unclear D gene. The V end was cut by 7 bases, the J end by 5 bases, with 10 bases between. This CDR3 is 12 amino acids long. The CDR3 DNA sequence: TGTGCCAGCACTGCGACGGGAGATACGCAGTATTTT. Its protein is CASTATGDTQYF.

The chain couples TRBV4-1 to TRBJ1-4; no clear D. The CDR3 sequence is 12 residues long. V was pared by 0 bases and J by 8 bases, with 4 bases between. Germline V gene lookup returns CDR1 MGHRA and CDR2 YSYEKL. The CDR3 bases are TGCGCCAGCAGCCAAGATAGCGAAAAACTGTTTTTT. It yields the protein CASSQDSEKLFF.

The chain has TRBV6-4 and TRBJ2-5; D call uncertain. Germline V gene lookup returns CDR1 MRHNA and CDR2 SNTAGT. Between the trimmed V and J ends, which lost 5 bases and 7 bases, there was a span of 14 bases. The CDR3 covers 13 residues. CDR3 nucleotides: TGTGCCAGCAGTATAACAGACAAGACGACCCAGTACTTC. As protein: CASSITDKTTQYF.

The chain is built from TRBV27 and TRBJ2-3; D is possibly TRBD2 (6 bases). The V gene's germline CDR1 is MNHEY and CDR2 SMNVEV (reference sequence). The CDR3 is made up of 15 amino acids. Trimming stripped 4 bases from V and 1 base from J, with 12 bases between. This chain's CDR3 is CASSWREPRTDTQYF. CDR3 bases: TGTGCCAGCAGTTGGAGGGAGCCGCGCACAGATACGCAGTATTTT.

The J gene is TRBJ2-7, the V gene TRBV19; 11 bases agree with TRBD2. V gave up 1 base and J gave up 5 bases; unmatched junction bases: 4. Germline CDR1 LNHDA, CDR2 SQIVND (reference sequence). The CDR3 is made up of 15 amino acids. CDR3 coding DNA: TGTGCCAGTAGTATAGCCGGGACTAGCGGCCACGAGCAGTACTTC. Amino acids: CASSIAGTSGHEQYF.

The chain employs TRBV7-9 and TRBJ2-7; D perhaps matches TRBD2 (6 bases). Germline V gene data show CDR1 as SEHNR and CDR2 as FQNEAQ (reference sequence). Trimming removed 5 bases at V and 4 bases at J, with 9 bases between. The CDR3 contains 12 residues. The CDR3 DNA is TGTGCCAGCAGCGCGACTAGATACGAGCAGTACTTC. It yields the protein CASSATRYEQYF.

The chain is built from TRBV4-2 and TRBJ2-1; 7 bases agree with TRBD2. With V trimmed by 2 bases and J by 4 bases, 8 bases remained unmatched. Germline lookup yields CDR1 LGHNA and CDR2 YNFKEQ. CDR3 length equals 16 residues. The CDR3 here is CASSQLQRDLYNEQFF. DNA of the CDR3: TGTGCCAGCAGCCAACTCCAGCGGGACCTATACAATGAGCAGTTCTTC.

CDR3 DNA: TGTGCCAGCAGTTACGGCACGGCCCAACGGAGTGGCTACACCTTC. Protein product: CASSYGTAQRSGYTF. This chain joins TRBV6-5 and TRBJ1-2; D gene uncertain. The CDR3 covers 15 residues. Trimming cost V 2 bases and J 7 bases, with 17 bases left between them. Germline V CDR1 and CDR2: MNHEY, SVGAGI.

The chain combines TRBV11-2 with TRBJ1-1, with a weak D call TRBD1 (6 bases). V dropped 2 bases and J dropped 11 bases, with 15 bases sitting between them. This CDR3 comprises 13 residues. Germline CDR1 is SGHAT and CDR2 is FQNNGV. CDR3 DNA: TGTGCCAGCAGCTTAATAGGGGACAAGAGGGCTTTCTTT. Protein product: CASSLIGDKRAFF. The full variable domain, in which reference TRBV11-2 and TRBJ1-1 provide the parts outside the CDR3, is EAGVAQSPRYKIIEKRQSVAFWCNPISGHATLYWYQQILGQGPKLLIQFQNNGVVDDSQLPKDRFSAERLKGVDSTLKIQPAKLEDSAVYLCASSLIGDKRAFFGQGTRLTVV.